These 25 T cell receptor beta chains came from one sample sequenced in a study of T cells in Graves' hyperthyroidism and ophthalmopathy (dated by TCRdb to the late 2010s). The library was obtained by multiplex PCR. The listed sequencing device is Illumina HiSeq 2000. The TCR beta CDR3 regions were amplified from the RNA transcripts. The first round of RT-PCR for the TCR CDR3 was performed with the HTBI primer set and the Qiagen OneStep RT-PCR kit. TCRdb reprocessing: public reads trimmed at Q25 with fastp, clones called with MiXCR, in-frame beta chains kept. Entries are consolidated by CDR3 protein sequence, retaining the most common genes and DNA. In this sample the table shows 450,000 to 600,000 distinct CDR3 sequences, 14% of which occur a single time. The ten largest clones capture around 13% of the sample. Sequences were obtained from blood. The receptor source for this set is a woman between 35 and 50 years old with Graves' hyperthyroidism.

This clonotype was counted only a few times. This chain joins TRBV4-2 and TRBJ2-7; D perhaps matches TRBD1 (5 bases). The germline V and J ends were trimmed by 0 bases and 2 bases, with 14 bases remaining between them. The CDR3 is 16 amino acids. Germline assignment: CDR1 LGHNA and CDR2 YNFKEQ. The CDR3 is CASSQDVPGPPYEQYF. For the CDR3, the DNA is TGTGCCAGCAGCCAAGATGTACCAGGGCCTCCCTACGAGCAGTACTTC.

Many counts were recorded for this clonotype. This rearrangement joins TRBV7-2 to TRBJ2-2; no definite D call. The CDR3 totals 13 residues. Germline-derived CDR1 and CDR2 are SGHTA and FQGNSA. V shed 3 bases and J shed 7 bases, with 9 bases lying between them. The CDR3 region is CASSFMPGGELFF. For the CDR3, the DNA is TGTGCCAGCAGCTTCATGCCGGGCGGGGAGCTGTTTTTT.

This clonotype occurred a few times. The chain combines TRBV27 with TRBJ1-6; D gene uncertain. The V end lost 3 bases, the J end lost 3 bases, and 15 bases lay between the germline ends. This CDR3 spans 17 amino acids. Germline CDR1 is MNHEY and CDR2 is SMNVEV (reference sequence). For the CDR3, the DNA is TGTGCCAGCAGTTTTAACGTGCGCGTCAACTATAATTCACCCCTCCACTTT. It yields the protein CASSFNVRVNYNSPLHF.

Concerning this clonotype: A much larger clone lies a single base off, so this may be a read error. The CDR3 end shows no conserved phenylalanine or tryptophan, and so a read error is likely. The J gene is TRBJ2-3, the V gene TRBV6-9; D is perhaps TRBD1 (5 bases). The CDR3 has 14 residues. The V end lost 3 bases, the J end lost 6 bases, and 13 bases lay between the germline ends. Germline CDR1 is MNHGY and CDR2 is SVAAGI. Written as DNA, the CDR3 is TGTGCCAGCAGTTACGGAGACAGTAAGGATACGCAGTATTCT. Its translation: CASSYGDSKDTQYS.

The rearrangement uses TRBV19 and TRBJ2-3, with D unresolved. Germline V lookup: CDR1 LNHDA, CDR2 SQIVND (reference sequence). This CDR3 has 14 amino acids. The V end lost 1 base, the J end lost 2 bases, and 7 bases lay between the germline ends. The CDR3 reads CASSIVTLTDTQYF. The DNA for the CDR3 is TGTGCCAGTAGTATAGTCACCCTCACAGATACGCAGTATTTT.

The chain joins TRBV5-1 to TRBJ2-7, with D possibly being TRBD1 (5 bases). CDR3 length: 15 amino acids. V was clipped by 4 bases and J by 3 bases, with 17 bases between them. CDR1 and CDR2 (germline): SGHRS, YFSETQ. The CDR3 DNA reads TGCGCCAGCAGCCCCCGAACAGGAATCTTCTACGAGCAGTACTTC. Translated, it gives CASSPRTGIFYEQYF.

This clonotype was detected a few times. This sequence joins TRBV24-1 and TRBJ2-1, with TRBD2 identical over 10 bases. V dropped 0 bases and J dropped 8; count of bases not matched to a gene: 6. This CDR3 has 16 residues. Germline V lookup: CDR1 KGHDR, CDR2 SFDVKD. The CDR3 here is CATSDLGASGSDEQFF. CDR3 coding DNA: TGTGCCACCAGTGATTTGGGGGCTAGCGGGAGCGATGAGCAGTTCTTC.

This clonotype was observed many times. This chain connects TRBV18 to TRBJ2-5, with D perhaps TRBD1 or TRBD2 (5 bases each). Looked up from germline, CDR1 is KGHSH and CDR2 is LQKENI. Trimming pared 3 bases from V and 1 base from J, leaving 12 bases between. The CDR3 extends over 15 amino acids. The CDR3 loop is CASSPFGAAQETQYF. DNA of the CDR3: TGTGCCAGCTCACCCTTCGGGGCAGCCCAAGAGACCCAGTACTTC.

There are many counts of this clonotype. V usage is TRBV7-9 and J usage is TRBJ2-7; 7 bases match TRBD1. This CDR3 region has 14 residues. Per germline, CDR1 SEHNR and CDR2 FQNEAQ (reference sequence). V dropped 4 bases and J dropped 3; count of bases not matched to a gene: 6. The CDR3 spells CASSSPDRNYEQYF. Here the CDR3 DNA reads TGTGCCAGCAGCTCCCCGGACAGGAACTACGAGCAGTACTTC.

In this sample, this clonotype turned up many times. The rearrangement joins TRBV12-3 or TRBV12-4 to TRBJ2-7; a possible D gene is TRBD2 (6 bases). CDR3 length: 18 residues. Between the trimmed V and J ends, which lost 3 bases and 3 bases, there was a span of 24 bases. For the CDR3, the DNA is TGTGCCAGCAGTTTTTCAGTTAGTGGGGACTCAGGCCACTACGAGCAGTACTTC. Protein: CASSFSVSGDSGHYEQYF.

This clonotype was seen ten or more times. V gene TRBV18 combines with J gene TRBJ2-1; 8 positions match TRBD2. The CDR3 spans 13 residues. Trimming at V came to 3 bases and at J to 9 bases, leaving 4 bases not matched to a gene. Germline V lookup: CDR1 KGHSH, CDR2 LQKENI. CDR3 residues: CASSPEREGEQFF. Written as DNA, the CDR3 is TGTGCCAGCTCACCGGAACGGGAGGGTGAGCAGTTCTTC.

In its sample, this clonotype was seen many times. The V call is TRBV18, the J call TRBJ2-1; no firm D call. V was cut by 2 bases and J by 3 bases, with 5 bases left in between. Germline CDR1 is KGHSH and CDR2 is LQKENI. The CDR3 spans 13 residues. The CDR3 reads CASSPAGYNEQFF. As DNA, the CDR3 is TGTGCCAGCTCACCAGCCGGCTACAATGAGCAGTTCTTC.

This clonotype has at least ten counts. The chain carries TRBV4-1 and TRBJ2-2; weak D call: TRBD2 (7 bases). The germline CDR1 and CDR2 sequences are MGHRA and YSYEKL. The CDR3 totals 15 residues. Between the trimmed V and J ends, which lost 6 bases and 6 bases, there was a span of 17 bases. CDR3 sequence (DNA): TGCGCCAGCAGACGGGGGGCGGGAGTTCCCGGGGAGCTGTTTTTT. Translating gives CASRRGAGVPGELFF.

This clonotype came up a few times. The rearrangement joins TRBV20-1 to TRBJ2-1; 11 nucleotides match TRBD2. The CDR3 is made up of 16 amino acids. In germline, CDR1 is DFQATT, CDR2 SNEGSKA (reference sequence). J was trimmed by 7 bases and V by 2 bases; bases with no gene match: 10. The CDR3 region is CSARLPTSGSGNEQFF. In DNA, the CDR3 is TGCAGTGCTAGACTCCCTACTAGCGGGAGTGGGAATGAGCAGTTCTTC.

This chain connects TRBV7-2 to TRBJ2-4; perhaps D is TRBD1 or TRBD2 (6 bases each). Trimming removed 4 bases from V and 0 bases from J, with 16 bases in between. The CDR3 has 17 amino acids. CDR1 and CDR2 from the germline V gene are SGHTA and FQGNSA. This CDR3 reads CASSSKGGTLAKNIQYF. The CDR3 DNA follows: TGTGCCAGCAGCTCGAAGGGGGGTACCTTAGCCAAAAACATTCAGTACTTC.

This sequence joins TRBV11-1 and TRBJ2-7; 8 positions match TRBD1. Trimming removed 4 bases from V and 3 bases from J; junction bases left unmatched: 5. Germline V lookup: CDR1 SGHAT, CDR2 FQDESV (reference sequence). This CDR3 comprises 14 residues. The CDR3 region is CASSSRTGRYEQYF. CDR3 in DNA: TGTGCCAGCAGCTCCCGGACAGGGCGCTACGAGCAGTACTTC. Combining the CDR3 with reference TRBV11-1 and TRBJ2-7 gives the whole variable domain EAEVAQSPRYKITEKSQAVAFWCDPISGHATLYWYRQILGQGPELLVQFQDESVVDDSQLPKDRFSAERLKGVDSTLKIQPAELGDSAMYLCASSSRTGRYEQYFGPGTRLTVT.

This clonotype was detected a few times. This rearrangement joins TRBV27 to TRBJ2-1; 9 nucleotides agree with TRBD2. The CDR3 has 14 amino acids. Per the germline V gene, CDR1 is MNHEY and CDR2 is SMNVEV (reference sequence). J gave up 8 bases and V 6 bases, and 8 bases lay outside the gene matches. The CDR3: CASRAAGGPYEQFF. CDR3 DNA: TGTGCCAGCAGGGCCGCGGGAGGGCCGTATGAGCAGTTCTTC.

This clonotype came up many times. The chain joins TRBV5-1 to TRBJ2-2; no definite D call. Trimming took 4 bases from V and 10 from J, leaving 26 bases between them. The CDR3 contains 17 residues. Per the germline V gene, CDR1 is SGHRS and CDR2 is YFSETQ. CDR3 sequence: CASSPRALSGQRSELFF. CDR3 nucleotides: TGCGCCAGCAGCCCCCGGGCGCTCTCCGGCCAAAGATCGGAGCTGTTTTTT. The entire variable domain, with the rest obtained from reference TRBV5-1 and TRBJ2-2, is as follows: KAGVTQTPRYLIKTRGQQVTLSCSPISGHRSVSWYQQTPGQGLQFLFEYFSETQRNKGNFPGRFSGRQFSNSRSEMNVSTLELGDSALYLCASSPRALSGQRSELFFGEGSRLTVL.

This clonotype occurred many times. The CDR3 protein is CSASGGVGETQYF. The CDR3, as DNA: TGCAGTGCCTCTGGGGGGGTCGGAGAGACCCAGTACTTC. V usage is TRBV20-1 and J usage is TRBJ2-5; 7 nucleotides line up with TRBD2. V trimming: 6 bases; J trimming: 4 bases; junction bases outside the gene matches: 8. This CDR3 spans 13 amino acids. Per germline, CDR1 DFQATT and CDR2 SNEGSKA (reference sequence).

The chain joins TRBV29-1 to TRBJ1-1; a weak D match, TRBD1 (5 bases). With 3 bases removed from V and 10 bases from J, the gap between germline ends came to 9 bases. CDR1 is SQVTM, CDR2 ANQGSEA, per germline. The CDR3 has 10 residues. The CDR3 reads CSVEDIGAFF. The CDR3 bases are TGCAGCGTTGAGGACATTGGAGCTTTCTTT. The full variable domain, its missing parts supplied by reference TRBV29-1 and TRBJ1-1, is SAVISQKPSRDICQRGTSLTIQCQVDSQVTMMFWYRQQPGQSLTLIATANQGSEATYESGFVIDKFPISRPNLTFSTLTVSNMSPEDSSIYLCSVEDIGAFFGQGTRLTVV.

This clonotype was picked up many times. The chain joins TRBV6-2 or TRBV6-3 to TRBJ2-1; 8 bases align to TRBD2. The J segment lost 9 bases and the V segment lost 6 bases, leaving 7 bases of the junction unmatched. Germline V CDR1 and CDR2: MNHEY, SVGEGT. This CDR3 comprises 13 residues. In DNA, the CDR3 is TGTGCCAGCAGAGAAGCGGGAGTAGGTGAGCAGTTCTTC. Its protein product is CASREAGVGEQFF.

The table lists this clonotype with many counts. J is TRBJ2-2 and V is TRBV6-2 or TRBV6-3; tentatively, D is TRBD1 (6 bases). V gave up 7 bases and J gave up 0 bases, with 15 bases separating them. The CDR3 has 16 residues. Germline CDR1 is MNHEY and CDR2 is SVGEGT. This CDR3 is CASMRRTDANTGELFF. CDR3 bases: TGTGCCAGCATGAGGAGGACAGACGCGAACACCGGGGAGCTGTTTTTT.

This clonotype was seen repeatedly, ten times or more. V is TRBV28 and J is TRBJ1-2; D is perhaps TRBD1 (6 bases). Trimming stripped 4 bases from V and 0 bases from J, with 9 bases between. CDR1 is MDHEN, CDR2 SYDVKM, per germline. The CDR3 runs to 14 residues. The CDR3 loop is CASSSTGANYGYTF. The CDR3 DNA is TGTGCCAGCAGTTCGACAGGTGCTAACTATGGCTACACCTTC.

V gene TRBV9 combines with J gene TRBJ1-2, with a tentative D call TRBD1 (5 bases). In germline, CDR1 is SGDLS, CDR2 YYNGEE. V was pared by 0 bases and J by 6 bases, with 12 bases between. The CDR3 sequence is 14 residues long. The CDR3 spells CASSVGGAADGYTF. Written as DNA, the CDR3 is TGTGCCAGCAGCGTAGGTGGGGCAGCGGATGGCTACACCTTC.

This clonotype was detected only a few times. This chain joins TRBV28 and TRBJ2-7; 8 positions match TRBD1. The CDR3 extends over 15 amino acids. V shed 7 bases and J 0 bases; nucleotides not matched to a gene: 8. Germline CDR1 and CDR2: MDHEN and SYDVKM. CDR3 nucleotide sequence: TGTGCCAGCACCCACGGACAGGGTTCCTCCTACGAGCAGTACTTC. Residues: CASTHGQGSSYEQYF.